One and the same sample provided the 20 T cell receptor beta chains below, sequenced in a study of blood T cell repertoires in COVID-19. Generated by immunoSEQ multiplex PCR, the TCRdb table keeps only in-frame clones and is missing some. The profile shows approximately 350,000 clones, around 91% of them singletons. Sequenced: peripheral blood. The receptor source for this set is a woman between 18 and 29 years old who had recovered from COVID-19.

With respect to this clone: Additional DNA sequences in this sample encode the identical CDR3. The rearrangement uses TRBV7-8 and TRBJ1-1; 8 bases align to TRBD1. This CDR3 is built from 14 residues. CDR1 is SGHVS and CDR2 is FQNEAQ in the germline V gene. V shed 5 bases and J 5 bases; nucleotides not matched to a gene: 7. The CDR3 is CASSPRTGRTEAFF. The CDR3 nucleotides read TGTGCCAGCAGCCCGCGGACAGGGCGGACTGAAGCTTTCTTT. Complete variable domain (other parts from reference TRBV7-8 and TRBJ1-1): GAGVSQSPRYKVAKRGQDVALRCDPISGHVSLFWYQQALGQGPEFLTYFQNEAQLDKSGLPSDRFFAERPEGSVSTLKIQRTQQEDSAVYLCASSPRTGRTEAFFGQGTRLTVV.

The V gene is TRBV27, the J gene TRBJ2-1; 7 bases map to TRBD1. The CDR3 extends over 15 amino acids. V trimming: 5 bases; J trimming: 3 bases; junction bases outside the gene matches: 7. Germline CDR1 is MNHEY and CDR2 is SMNVEV (reference sequence). This CDR3 reads CASSVPAGGYNEQFF. The CDR3 DNA is TGTGCCAGCAGTGTCCCCGCAGGGGGCTACAATGAGCAGTTCTTC.

The chain uses TRBV19 and TRBJ2-1; 9 positions match TRBD1. In germline, CDR1 is LNHDA, CDR2 SQIVND (reference sequence). CDR3 length: 16 residues. V was pared by 3 bases and J by 8 bases, with 11 bases of the junction left unmatched. The CDR3 coding sequence is TGTGCCAGTAGTATCCCGGGACAGGGTCGGGTCCATGAGCAGTTCTTC. Its translation: CASSIPGQGRVHEQFF.

Relative to its sample, this clone is medium-sized. CDR3 DNA: TGTGCCAGCAGCCCCTTCGGGGGGGGGCGCAGCTATGGCTACACCTTC. Its translation is CASSPFGGGRSYGYTF. V gene TRBV7-9 combines with J gene TRBJ1-2, with a tentative D call TRBD1 (6 bases). The CDR3 has 16 amino acids. Germline lookup yields CDR1 SEHNR and CDR2 FQNEAQ (reference sequence). The V end lost 5 bases, the J end lost 4 bases, and 20 bases lay between the germline ends. The full variable domain, rest sourced from reference TRBV7-9 and TRBJ1-2, is DTGVSQNPRHKITKRGQNVTFRCDPISEHNRLYWYRQTLGQGPEFLTYFQNEAQLEKSRLLSDRFSAERPKGSFSTLEIQRTEQGDSAMYLCASSPFGGGRSYGYTFGSGTRLTVV.

The chain uses TRBV27 and TRBJ2-1, with D possibly matching TRBD2 (6 bases). This CDR3 contains 16 residues. Germline V lookup: CDR1 MNHEY, CDR2 SMNVEV (reference sequence). Deletions cut 0 bases from V and 0 bases from J, with 9 bases between. The CDR3 DNA sequence: TGTGCCAGCAGTTTATCGATGCGGGACTCCTACAATGAGCAGTTCTTC. Residues: CASSLSMRDSYNEQFF.

This chain joins TRBV5-1 and TRBJ1-2; the match to TRBD1 covers 9 bases. V lost 0 bases to trimming and J lost 4 bases; unmatched junction nucleotides: 4. Looked up from germline, CDR1 is SGHRS and CDR2 is YFSETQ. This CDR3 is built from 15 residues. In DNA, the CDR3 is TGCGCCAGCAGCTTGGTCGGGACAGGGTTCTATGGCTACACCTTC. Its translation: CASSLVGTGFYGYTF.

The chain links TRBV6-2 or TRBV6-3 to TRBJ1-2; 7 nucleotides line up with TRBD1. The J segment lost 4 bases and the V segment lost 3 bases, leaving 8 bases of the junction unmatched. The CDR3 loop spans 15 amino acids. Germline lookup yields CDR1 MNHEY and CDR2 SVGEGT. As DNA, the CDR3 is TGTGCCAGCAGTTATCGCCGGGACAGAATCTATGGCTACACCTTC. It codes for CASSYRRDRIYGYTF.

The rearrangement uses TRBV29-1 and TRBJ2-7, with 14 bases fitting TRBD2. J lost 0 bases, V lost 1 base, and 8 bases had no gene match. The CDR3 contains 18 residues. Germline lookup yields CDR1 SQVTM and CDR2 ANQGSEA. CDR3 DNA: TGCAGCGTTGAAGGGGGGACTAGCGGGAGTTGGAGCTCCTACGAGCAGTACGTC. Translated: CSVEGGTSGSWSSYEQYV.

Only a few counts were recorded for this clone. The rearrangement uses TRBV7-2 and TRBJ2-5, with 7 bases aligning to TRBD1. Per germline, CDR1 SGHTA and CDR2 FQGNSA. The CDR3 is made up of 13 amino acids. J gave up 9 bases and V 5 bases, and 9 bases lay outside the gene matches. The CDR3 DNA reads TGTGCCAGCAGCCCAAGGGGGCAGGGCCCCCAGTACTTC. Residues: CASSPRGQGPQYF. Using reference TRBV7-2 and TRBJ2-5 for the parts outside the CDR3, the full variable domain is GAGVSQSPSNKVTEKGKDVELRCDPISGHTALYWYRQSLGQGLEFLIYFQGNSAPDKSGLPSDRFSAERTGGSVSTLTIQRTQQEDSAVYLCASSPRGQGPQYFGPGTRLLVL.

This rearrangement joins TRBV27 to TRBJ1-3; no clear D. V gave up 3 bases and J gave up 0 bases, with 6 bases separating them. Germline CDR1 is MNHEY and CDR2 is SMNVEV (reference sequence). The CDR3 spans 14 residues. CDR3 DNA: TGTGCCAGCAGTTTGCGGGGCTCTGGAAACACCATATATTTT. Encoded protein: CASSLRGSGNTIYF.

The J gene is TRBJ2-3, the V gene TRBV10-2, with D perhaps TRBD2 (6 bases). This CDR3 is 16 amino acids long. Trimming stripped 8 bases from V and 1 base from J, with 19 bases between. Looked up from germline, CDR1 is WSHSY and CDR2 is SAAADI. The CDR3 coding sequence is TGCGCCAGCTTACCTCGTCGGGAGTACGGCACAGATACGCAGTATTTT. Residues: CASLPRREYGTDTQYF.

The chain joins TRBV7-2 to TRBJ1-2, with D tentatively TRBD1 (5 bases). This CDR3 has 15 residues. Germline V gives CDR1 SGHTA, CDR2 FQGNSA. Trimming took off 2 bases at V and 4 bases at J, with 14 bases between the two ends. The CDR3, as DNA: TGTGCCAGCAGCTTAAGGGCAGGGTTGCTCTATGGCTACACCTTC. Encoded protein: CASSLRAGLLYGYTF.

This chain links TRBV7-2 with TRBJ1-2, with 7 nucleotides matching TRBD1. Trimming at V came to 1 base and at J to 9 bases, leaving 8 bases not matched to a gene. CDR3 length equals 14 residues. Germline values: CDR1 SGHTA, CDR2 FQGNSA. The CDR3 DNA is TGTGCCAGCAGCTTAGTTCGACAGGGTGAGCGCTACACCTTC. Its protein is CASSLVRQGERYTF.

The J gene is TRBJ2-5, the V gene TRBV6-2 or TRBV6-3, with no clear D. Germline CDR1 reads MNHEY; CDR2 reads SVGEGT. CDR3 length: 16 residues. Trimming shortened V by 0 bases and J by 2 bases, and 13 bases separated the two germline ends. CDR3 nucleotides: TGTGCCAGCAGTTACTCGAAGGTTACAGTACAAGAGACCCAGTACTTC. Residues: CASSYSKVTVQETQYF.

This clone has more than one count but fewer than ten. The chain carries TRBV29-1 and TRBJ2-1; 8 positions match TRBD2. Germline V gene sequence: CDR1 SQVTM, CDR2 ANQGSEA. The CDR3 extends over 12 amino acids. Trimming cost V 8 bases and J 7 bases; bases outside gene matches: 7. The CDR3 DNA sequence: TGCAGCATTAGTAGCGGGACAAATGAGCAGTTCTTC. This sequence encodes CSISSGTNEQFF.

The CDR3, as DNA: TGTGCCAGCACTCCGGACAGGCCTGGGGCCAACGTCCTGACTTTC. It yields the protein CASTPDRPGANVLTF. The chain couples TRBV6-5 to TRBJ2-6, with 7 bases lining up with TRBD1. Germline V gene lookup returns CDR1 MNHEY and CDR2 SVGAGI. Trimming at V came to 7 bases and at J to 2 bases, leaving 5 bases not matched to a gene. The CDR3 contains 15 residues.

In this sample, this clone turned up once. The chain carries TRBV11-2 and TRBJ2-7; no clear D. This CDR3 has 14 amino acids. V dropped 1 base and J dropped 6 bases, with 13 bases sitting between them. CDR1 is SGHAT, CDR2 FQNNGV, per germline. CDR3 bases: TGTGCCAGCAGCTTAGCTATCCCCCCCCTCGAGCAGTACGTC. Encoded protein: CASSLAIPPLEQYV.

CDR3 protein: CASRDRGTNEKLFF. The CDR3 bases are TGTGCCAGCAGGGACAGGGGAACTAATGAAAAACTGTTTTTT. The rearrangement uses TRBV2 and TRBJ1-4, with TRBD1 identical over 9 bases. CDR1 and CDR2 from the germline V gene are SNHLY and FYNNEI. After removal of 6 bases from V and 1 base from J, the junction contained 0 bases not matched to a gene. The CDR3 spans 14 residues. Complete variable domain (other parts from reference TRBV2 and TRBJ1-4): EPEVTQTPSHQVTQMGQEVILRCVPISNHLYFYWYRQILGQKVEFLVSFYNNEISEKSEIFDDQFSVERPDGSNFTLKIRSTKLEDSAMYFCASRDRGTNEKLFFGSGTQLSVL.

This clone was recorded once. The V and J genes are TRBV12-5 and TRBJ2-1; no reliable D call. The CDR3 length is 17 residues. Trimming took 5 bases from V and 5 from J, leaving 22 bases between them. Germline-derived CDR1 and CDR2 are LGHNT and FRNRAP. The CDR3 loop reads CASGPRQTEDLDNEQFF. CDR3 DNA sequence: TGTGCTAGTGGTCCACGCCAGACCGAAGATCTAGACAATGAGCAGTTCTTC.

Only one count was recorded for this clone. The gene calls are TRBV2 and TRBJ1-2, with TRBD1 identical over 12 bases. The length of the CDR3 is 16 residues. The ends lost 8 bases at V and 4 bases at J; junction bases unmatched: 11. Per the germline V gene, CDR1 is SNHLY and CDR2 is FYNNEI. For the CDR3, the DNA is TGTGCCAGCGGGGGGGACAGGGGGCAGTCGGGCTATGGCTACACCTTC. It translates to CASGGDRGQSGYGYTF.